Listed below are T cell receptor beta chains from one sample, sequenced in a study of shared clonotypes between healthy human individuals. Profiling relied on immunoSEQ multiplex PCR, and the TCRdb table lists in-frame clones only, not all of them. The data contain 2 million to 2.5 million clones, 85% to 95% of them singletons. Sequencing used naive CD4+ T cells from PBMCs. The origin of the receptors is a man younger than 30 in good health. Some clones in this sample may be carry-over from other donors' samples. Each CDR3 is given with its conserved first and last residue. D genes are given only for firm matches. Size values are once, few and many counts, or a class for expanded clones, and some rows have none.

TRBV28	TRBJ2-7	-	-	CASSLDRGGSYEQYF	TGTGCCAGCAGTTTAGATCGAGGCGGGTCCTACGAGCAGTACTTC
TRBV29-1	TRBJ2-3	-	-	CSVLAAFRGTQYF	TGCAGCGTCTTAGCGGCATTTCGGGGTACGCAGTATTTT
TRBV5-1	TRBJ1-2	-	-	CASSFLSNNYGYTF	TGCGCCAGCAGCTTTTTATCGAATAACTATGGCTACACCTTC
TRBV30	TRBJ2-1	-	-	CAWAGYNEQFF	TGTGCCTGGGCAGGGTACAATGAGCAGTTCTTC
TRBV28	TRBJ2-1	once	-	CASSARIEQFF	TGTGCCAGCAGTGCGCGTATTGAGCAGTTCTTC
TRBV30	TRBJ2-1	-	-	CAWSLLSTVHEQFF	TGTGCCTGGTCCCTTTTGTCTACTGTCCATGAGCAGTTCTTC
TRBV28	TRBJ2-7	-	TRBD1	CASSRQGGPYEQYF	TGTGCCAGCAGCCGACAGGGCGGCCCCTACGAGCAGTACTTC
TRBV2	TRBJ2-7	-	-	CASREAQGGEQYF	TGTGCCAGCAGAGAGGCCCAGGGTGGCGAGCAGTACTTC
TRBV6-6	TRBJ1-1	-	-	CASSRSNTEAFF	TGTGCCAGCAGCCGATCAAACACTGAAGCTTTCTTT
TRBV7-9	TRBJ2-7	once	-	CASSLGDTSSYEQYF	TGTGCCAGCAGCTTAGGGGACACGAGCTCCTACGAGCAGTACTTC
TRBV5-4	TRBJ1-3	-	-	CASSFRGPQRGNTIYF	TGTGCCAGCAGCTTCAGGGGACCCCAACGCGGAAACACCATATATTTT
TRBV11-1	TRBJ2-6	-	-	CASSQGRSGANVLTF	TGTGCCAGCAGCCAGGGGCGCTCTGGGGCCAACGTCCTGACTTTC
TRBV19	TRBJ1-2	-	-	CASSIPVQDANYGYTF	TGTGCCAGTAGTATTCCGGTTCAGGACGCTAACTATGGCTACACCTTC
TRBV29-1	TRBJ2-5	-	TRBD2	CSARGLAGRKETQYF	TGCAGCGCCAGGGGACTAGCGGGACGAAAAGAGACCCAGTACTTC
TRBV19	TRBJ2-5	once	TRBD1	CASSTTGGGETQYF	TGTGCCAGTAGTACGACAGGGGGCGGGGAGACCCAGTACTTC
TRBV28	TRBJ2-3	-	-	CASSLYGRGGTQYF	TGTGCCAGCAGTTTATATGGCAGGGGAGGTACGCAGTATTTT
TRBV10-1	TRBJ2-5	-	-	CASSGGPTQETQYF	TGCGCCAGCAGTGGGGGCCCAACCCAAGAGACCCAGTACTTC
TRBV15	TRBJ1-2	-	-	CATSRGSAYGYTF	TGTGCCACCAGCAGAGGGTCAGCCTATGGCTACACCTTC
TRBV2	TRBJ2-3	-	TRBD2	CASRWNSGEITDTQYF	TGTGCCAGCAGGTGGAATAGCGGGGAAATCACAGATACGCAGTATTTT
TRBV5-1	TRBJ2-1	-	-	CASSPTRYNEQFF	TGCGCCAGCAGCCCCACCCGGTACAATGAGCAGTTCTTC
TRBV11-2	TRBJ2-7	-	-	CASSYPSGVSEQYF	TGTGCCAGCAGCTATCCCTCAGGGGTTTCCGAGCAGTACTTC
TRBV11-2	TRBJ2-1	-	TRBD2	CASSLFPVAGGSEGTEQFF	TGTGCCAGCAGCTTATTTCCCGTAGCGGGAGGGTCGGAAGGGACGGAGCAGTTCTTC
TRBV5-1	TRBJ2-1	-	TRBD1	CASSFAGTGTYNEQFF	TGCGCCAGCAGCTTTGCCGGGACAGGGACCTACAATGAGCAGTTCTTC
TRBV28	TRBJ2-7	-	-	CASSPGTASYEQYF	TGTGCCAGCAGTCCTGGGACGGCCTCCTACGAGCAGTACTTC
TRBV10-3	TRBJ1-5	-	-	CAISELGGRGNQPQHF	TGTGCCATCAGTGAGTTGGGGGGTCGGGGCAATCAGCCCCAGCATTTT
TRBV30	TRBJ1-6	-	-	CAWNQIYNSPLHF	TGTGCCTGGAACCAAATCTACAATTCACCCCTCCACTTT
TRBV12-5	TRBJ2-3	-	-	CASGFSGADTQYF	TGTGCTAGTGGTTTCAGTGGCGCAGATACGCAGTATTTT
TRBV20-1	TRBJ2-5	-	-	CSANLQETQYF	TGCAGTGCTAACCTCCAAGAGACCCAGTACTTC
TRBV19	TRBJ1-4	once	-	CASSITSAGINEKLFF	TGTGCCAGTAGTATCACATCGGCAGGCATTAATGAAAAACTGTTTTTT
TRBV5-1	TRBJ2-2	-	-	CASTPGGDYTGELFF	TGCGCCAGCACCCCAGGAGGGGACTACACCGGGGAGCTGTTTTTT
TRBV2	TRBJ1-4	-	TRBD1	CASSWRGRNEKLFF	TGTGCCAGCAGTTGGAGGGGGCGTAATGAAAAACTGTTTTTT
TRBV5-1	TRBJ2-3	-	-	CASSFLQGTRTDTQYF	TGCGCCAGCAGCTTCCTACAGGGAACCCGCACAGATACGCAGTATTTT
TRBV5-4	TRBJ2-5	-	TRBD1	CASSSYGQGTQETQYF	TGTGCCAGCAGCTCTTACGGACAGGGGACTCAAGAGACCCAGTACTTC
TRBV21-1	TRBJ2-1	-	-	CASSKGKAGVEDRQFF	TGTGCCAGCAGCAAAGGGAAAGCGGGAGTGGAAGACCGGCAGTTCTTC
TRBV7-9	TRBJ1-2	-	-	CASSLANRQGYYGYTF	TGTGCCAGCAGCTTAGCTAATAGACAAGGGTACTATGGCTACACCTTC
TRBV2	TRBJ2-3	-	-	CASGGGSGLRTQKASTDTQYF	TGTGCCAGTGGTGGGGGCAGCGGACTACGAACACAAAAAGCTAGCACAGATACGCAGTATTTT
TRBV5-1	TRBJ2-1	once	-	CASSLVSTYNEQFF	TGCGCCAGCAGCTTGGTGTCCACCTACAATGAGCAGTTCTTC